This T cell receptor (beta chain) was observed in a study of Ad26.COV2.S vaccination and SARS-CoV-2 variants (dated by TCRdb to the early 2020s). Regarding the study in general: Vaccine-arm donors came from COV1001, a multicentre, randomized, double-blind, placebo-controlled phase I-IIa trial of Ad26.COV2.S in healthy adults. The TCR-sequenced set comprised about 30 samples: approximately 19 Ad26.COV2.S vaccine recipients, 5 placebo recipients and 8 SARS-CoV-2 convalescent individuals. Ad26.COV2.S was given intramuscularly at 5x10^10 or 1x10^11 viral particles, as a single shot or as two shots 56 days apart. TCRbeta repertoire sequencing served as the tool for gauging how specific and how broad the SARS-CoV-2-reactive T cell receptors were following Ad26.COV2.S vaccination. Trial participants were randomized into five groups of five, in which low-dose or high-dose Ad26.COV2.S was given once or twice, or placebo was given on both occasions. Throughout the experiments and outcome assessment, investigators stayed blinded to trial group allocation.

Reading the label with the study, this specimen's treatment or condition is: roughly 20 received Ad26.COV2.S at low or high dose, single or two shots; about 5 received placebo; per-sample allocation not given. For vaccine and placebo recipients, the sequenced repertoires came from samples collected on day 63 after the first injection. Between 29 July and 7 August 2020, Cohort 1b enrolled 20 to 30 adults aged 18-55 years at one site in Boston, USA. Ad26.COV2.S was a replication-incompetent adenovirus type 26 vector that expressed a prefusion-stabilized SARS-CoV-2 spike protein derived from the original Wuhan strain. A remark on this clone: Its antigen specificity is not known. No quality values exist for individual bases; no much larger clone is one base distant.

CDR1 MNHEY and CDR2 SVGEGT were looked up in the germline V gene. Inclusive of the bounding cysteine and phenylalanine, the CDR3 is 18 residues long. Kept here is only the CDR3 DNA, which spans 54 bases and is read in frame from base 1. Ends trimmed: V by 0 bases, J by 8 bases; bases unmatched to a gene: 10. The immunoSEQ Assay was used to sequence TCRbeta CDR3 regions. After extraction, genomic DNA underwent amplification by bias-controlled multiplex PCR, followed by high-throughput sequencing. In the source study's methods: To quantify the absolute abundance of every unique TCRbeta CDR3 region, sequences were collapsed and filtered. T cell fraction was estimated by normalizing TCRbeta template counts to usable DNA, which was measured by amplifying reference genes present in all nucleated cells. Repertoire TCRs were annotated as SARS-CoV-2-specific when V gene, CDR3 amino acid sequence and J gene were exactly matched to a known reactive TCR set. MIRA supplied the reference SARS-CoV-2 TCR set, which was filtered for enrichment in COVID-19-positive ImmuneCODE repertoires so that public or cross-reactive TCRs were removed. Based on the MIRA antigens, annotated TCRs were further analysed at the level of specific ORF or position within ORF. Depth was the summed frequency of annotated unique rearrangements, while breadth was defined as annotated unique rearrangements over total unique productive rearrangements. Group comparisons of TCR breadth used two-sided Wilcoxon rank-sum tests. In TCRdb, the immuneACCESS table is reduced to in-frame sequences with V and J assigned. These tables do not hold every clone; where another copy was compared, an unresolved V gene accounts for under half, and the others remain unexplained. V, J and clone size were drawn from that table, and D and trimming were deduced from the DNA. Present in this sample are about 400,000 clones, over 75% of which were seen just once. Clones ranked in the top ten supply 1.9% of the sample.

Results and caveats for the whole study, not just this receptor: The authors noted that the TCR breadth and depth analyses may have underestimated total T cell responses. Substantial breadth of spike-specific CD8+ and CD4+ T cell responses was reported after vaccination. Vaccine and placebo recipients had comparable non-spike TCR breadth, which fits with the vaccine containing only spike. The study lacked the statistical power to compare responses across vaccine doses or regimens. Spike-specific TCR breadth was higher in Ad26.COV2.S recipients than in placebo recipients (P = 0.0014).

This sequence was found in a person aged 18-65 years who received the Ad26.COV2.S COVID-19 vaccine or a placebo. Recombination joined TRBV6-2 or TRBV6-3 with TRBJ2-1, with 13 central nucleotides matching TRBD2. The material was peripheral blood, obtained in a trial of Ad26.COV2.S vaccine versus placebo. The sequence in DNA is TGTGCCAGCAGTTACTCAACCTGGACTAGCGGGAGTTTAGATGAGCAGTTCTTC. Its amino acids are CASSYSTWTSGSLDEQFF.